This T cell receptor beta chain was observed in a study of blood T cell repertoires in COVID-19. Method: immunoSEQ multiplex PCR; TCRdb's copy keeps in-frame clones and lacks some. Of about 83,000 clones in the sample, approximately 86% are singletons; the top ten hold roughly 8%. The length of the CDR3 is 13 residues. Germline CDR1 SEHNR, CDR2 FQNEAQ (reference sequence). V was trimmed by 5 bases and J by 8 bases, leaving 15 bases between them. Sequenced sample: peripheral blood. The gene calls are TRBV7-9 and TRBJ1-1; D not resolved. The source of this sequence is a man at least 80 years old with active or convalescent COVID-19. CDR3 DNA: TGTGCCAGCAGCCGAGTGAGTGGACTGGAAGCTTTCTTT. It codes for CASSRVSGLEAFF.